This T cell receptor beta chain was profiled in a study of T cells after yellow fever vaccination. Study observations and caveats: Though it reached lower strength, the secondary response hit its peak faster, day 5 versus 15. Clones from primary vaccination mostly reappeared after the booster (around 96% CD4, around 90% CD8).

Germline assignment: CDR1 SGHTA and CDR2 FQGNSA. J was trimmed by 4 bases and V by 6 bases; bases with no gene match: 9. The CDR3 contains 15 residues. This clonotype occurred many times. Its antigen is not known. TCRdb re-called the 5' RACE reads through MiXCR, storing one row per CDR3 protein. The sample gives some 500,000 distinct CDR3 sequences, roughly 13% of which show up once; more than 12% is in the top ten. The chain uses TRBV7-2 and TRBJ2-1; 7 bases are a match to TRBD2. The TCR originated in a man aged 25-40 years who received the YFV17D yellow fever vaccine. The sequenced sample was PBMCs, obtained on the day of the yellow fever booster vaccination. The CDR3 DNA sequence: TGTGCCAGCAGTTTATCGTCTAGCGGATACAATGAGCAGTTCTTC. Amino acids: CASSLSSSGYNEQFF.